This TCR beta chain was sequenced during a study of CD8 T cells in Susac syndrome. Reverse transcription of about 0.5 to 1 ug RNA used random hexamers. TCRdb used MiXCR to reprocess the immunoSEQ multiplex PCR reads, holding one entry per CDR3 protein. This table holds over 150,000 distinct CDR3 sequences, more than 95% found once. Germline CDR1 reads LNHNV; CDR2 reads YYDKDF (reference sequence). Trimming stripped 3 bases from V and 2 bases from J, with 13 bases between. The CDR3 has 15 amino acids. Recently defined diagnostic criteria classed the Susac syndrome patients as definite or probable. The sequenced material came from CD4+ T cells from PBMCs. The source of this sequence is a human donor with Susac syndrome. This chain uses TRBV15 with TRBJ1-2, with D tentatively TRBD1 (6 bases). CDR3 nucleotide sequence: TGTGCCACCAGCAGCGGGCAGGGGCGGAACTATGGCTACACCTTC. Its protein product is CATSSGQGRNYGYTF.